The clone carrying this TCR beta chain was counted many times. This sample was included in a study of T cells after yellow fever vaccination. Germline V CDR1 and CDR2: DFQATT, SNEGSKA (reference sequence). CDR3 length: 13 amino acids. Germline trimming cut 6 bases from V and 4 bases from J; bases unmatched to any gene: 8. TCRdb reprocessed the 5' RACE reads with MiXCR, giving one entry per CDR3 protein. This table holds some 120,000 distinct CDR3 sequences, 7.4% found once. The chain carries TRBV20-1 and TRBJ1-2; 7 nucleotides align to TRBD1. The source of this sequence is a man in his late teens or twenties who received the YFV17D yellow fever vaccine. The material was CD4+ T cells sorted from PBMCs, obtained 10 to 11 days after the first yellow fever vaccination. CDR3 DNA sequence: TGCAGTGCGGATGACAGGGACTTCTATGGCTACACCTTC. It codes for CSADDRDFYGYTF.